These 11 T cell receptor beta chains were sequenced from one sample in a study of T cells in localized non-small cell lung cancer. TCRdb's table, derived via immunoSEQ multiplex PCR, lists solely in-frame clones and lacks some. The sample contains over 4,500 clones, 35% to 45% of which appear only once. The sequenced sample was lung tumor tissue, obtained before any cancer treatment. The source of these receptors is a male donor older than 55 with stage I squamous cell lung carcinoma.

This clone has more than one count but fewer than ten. CDR3 in amino acids: CASSLTGGVEQFF. DNA for the CDR3: TGTGCCAGCTCACTCACAGGGGGCGTTGAGCAGTTCTTC. The chain couples TRBV18 to TRBJ2-1; 9 nucleotides line up with TRBD1. V gave up 4 bases and J gave up 9 bases; unmatched junction bases: 4. The CDR3 covers 13 residues. Looked up from germline, CDR1 is KGHSH and CDR2 is LQKENI.

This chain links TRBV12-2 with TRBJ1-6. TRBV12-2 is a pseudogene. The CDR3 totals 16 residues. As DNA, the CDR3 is TGTGCAAGTCGCCTCAAACCGAGCTCCTATAATTCACCCCTCCACTTT. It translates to CASRLKPSSYNSPLHF.

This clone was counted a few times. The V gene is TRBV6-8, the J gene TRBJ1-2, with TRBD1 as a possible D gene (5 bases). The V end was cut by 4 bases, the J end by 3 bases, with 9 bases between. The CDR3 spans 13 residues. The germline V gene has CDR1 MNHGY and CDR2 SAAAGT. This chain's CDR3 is CASSLQADYGYTF. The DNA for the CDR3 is TGTGCCAGCAGTTTACAGGCTGACTATGGCTACACCTTC.

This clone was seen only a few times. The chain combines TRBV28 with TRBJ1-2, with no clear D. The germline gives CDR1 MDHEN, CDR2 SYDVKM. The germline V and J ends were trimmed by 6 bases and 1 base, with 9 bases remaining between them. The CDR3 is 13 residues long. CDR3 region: CASRPDHNYGYTF. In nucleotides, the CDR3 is TGTGCCAGCAGGCCGGACCATAACTATGGCTACACCTTC.

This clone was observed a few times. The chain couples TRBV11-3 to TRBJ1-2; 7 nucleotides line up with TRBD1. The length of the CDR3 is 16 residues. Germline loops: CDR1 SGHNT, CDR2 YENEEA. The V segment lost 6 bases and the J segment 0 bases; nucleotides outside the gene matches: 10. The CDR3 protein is CASRLRQGVANYGYTF. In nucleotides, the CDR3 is TGTGCCAGCAGACTACGACAGGGAGTAGCTAACTATGGCTACACCTTC.

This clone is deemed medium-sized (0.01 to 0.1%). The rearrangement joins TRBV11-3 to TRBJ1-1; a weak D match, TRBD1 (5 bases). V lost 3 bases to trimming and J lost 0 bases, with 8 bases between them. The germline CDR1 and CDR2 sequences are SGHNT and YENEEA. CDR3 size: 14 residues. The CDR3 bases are TGTGCCAGCAGCTTTTCGGGACTGAACACTGAAGCTTTCTTT. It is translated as CASSFSGLNTEAFF.

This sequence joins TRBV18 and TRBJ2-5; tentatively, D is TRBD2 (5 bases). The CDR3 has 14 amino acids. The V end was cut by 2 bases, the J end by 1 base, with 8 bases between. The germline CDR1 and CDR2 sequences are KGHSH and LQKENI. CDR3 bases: TGTGCCAGCTCACCAGGGAGCAGCCAAGAGACCCAGTACTTC. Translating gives CASSPGSSQETQYF.

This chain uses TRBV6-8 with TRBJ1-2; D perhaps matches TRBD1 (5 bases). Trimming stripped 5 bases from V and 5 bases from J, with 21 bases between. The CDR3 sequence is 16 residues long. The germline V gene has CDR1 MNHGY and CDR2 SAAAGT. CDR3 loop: CASSRLTNPSGYGYTF. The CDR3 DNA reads TGTGCCAGCAGTAGATTAACGAATCCCTCAGGGTATGGCTACACCTTC.

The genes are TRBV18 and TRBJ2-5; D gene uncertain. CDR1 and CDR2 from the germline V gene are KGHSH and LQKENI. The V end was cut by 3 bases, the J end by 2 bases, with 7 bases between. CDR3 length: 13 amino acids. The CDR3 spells CASSPTFQETQYF. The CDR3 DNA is TGTGCCAGCTCACCTACGTTTCAAGAGACCCAGTACTTC.

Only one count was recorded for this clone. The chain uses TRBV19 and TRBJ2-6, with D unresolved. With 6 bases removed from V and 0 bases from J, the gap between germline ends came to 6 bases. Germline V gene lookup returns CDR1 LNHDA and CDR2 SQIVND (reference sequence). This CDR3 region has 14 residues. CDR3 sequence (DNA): TGTGCCAGTAGGCAGAACTCTGGGGCCAACGTCCTGACTTTC. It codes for CASRQNSGANVLTF.

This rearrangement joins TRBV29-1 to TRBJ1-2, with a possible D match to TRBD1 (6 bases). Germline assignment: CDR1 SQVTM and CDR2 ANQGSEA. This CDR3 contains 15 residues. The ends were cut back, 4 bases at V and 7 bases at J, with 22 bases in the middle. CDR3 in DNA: TGCAGCGTTGTGGAGGGAGGGGGTCGAGGCAGTGGCTACACCTTC. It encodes CSVVEGGGRGSGYTF.